This section outlines one T cell receptor (beta chain) sequence together with its context. The antigen is not known. The data derive from a study of STAT5B mutations in CD4+ large granular lymphocyte leukemia. Study findings and constraints: 8/27 top patient clones versus 2/35 control clones were TRBV06-family.

Clones were read by immunoSEQ multiplex PCR, and TCRdb kept only the in-frame ones, dropping some. The table includes some 34,000 clones, roughly 82% detected once. In germline, CDR1 is SEHNR, CDR2 FQNEAQ (reference sequence). V was clipped by 5 bases and J by 7 bases; unmatched bases: 2. The CDR3 spans 12 residues. V and J are TRBV7-9 and TRBJ1-1, with 9 bases lining up with TRBD1. The TCR originated in a human donor in good health. The source material was CD4+ T cells from blood buffy coats. CDR3 sequence: CASSGTGYEAFF. CDR3 nucleotide sequence: TGTGCCAGCAGCGGGACAGGGTATGAAGCTTTCTTT.